A single sample gave rise to the 19 T cell receptor beta chains below, sequenced in a study of cytomegalovirus exposure and HLA in healthy donors. In the PCR, 60 Vbeta and 13 Jbeta primers were used. Data came from immunoSEQ multiplex PCR; TCRdb stores just in-frame clones and leaves some out. The sample yields around 110,000 clones, roughly 75% seen once. Sample: PBMCs. These receptors were collected from a man aged 40-50 years in good health and CMV-seronegative.

The gene calls are TRBV5-4 and TRBJ2-3, with 8 bases that match TRBD2. This CDR3 spans 15 amino acids. The germline V gene has CDR1 SGHNT and CDR2 YYREEE (reference sequence). After removal of 4 bases from V and 2 bases from J, the junction contained 6 bases not matched to a gene. The CDR3 spells CASSLRGGLTDTQYF. The CDR3 region has the DNA TGTGCCAGCAGCCTCCGGGGGGGCCTCACAGATACGCAGTATTTT.

J is TRBJ2-3 and V is TRBV7-8; 12 bases are shared with TRBD2. CDR3 size: 17 residues. CDR1 SGHVS and CDR2 FQNEAQ come from the germline V gene. J lost 2 bases, V lost 5 bases, and 8 bases had no gene match. The CDR3 DNA sequence: TGTGCCAGCAGCCAAAGACTAGCGGGGGCCCCCACAGATACGCAGTATTTT. Its translation: CASSQRLAGAPTDTQYF.

This chain joins TRBV4-2 and TRBJ1-2; D is possibly TRBD1 (5 bases). The germline V gene encodes CDR1 LGHNA and CDR2 YNFKEQ. Trimming shortened V by 5 bases and J by 5 bases, and 15 bases separated the two germline ends. CDR3 length equals 14 residues. This CDR3 reads CASSGEGFTYGYTF. As DNA, the CDR3 is TGTGCCAGCAGCGGGGAGGGGTTCACTTATGGCTACACCTTC.

This chain joins TRBV29-1 and TRBJ2-1, with 7 bases identical to TRBD1. J lost 0 bases, V lost 6 bases, and 14 bases had no gene match. Germline V gives CDR1 SQVTM, CDR2 ANQGSEA. The length of the CDR3 is 17 residues. The CDR3 DNA is TGCAGCGTGCCCTCACGTCAGACAGGGAGCTCCTACAATGAGCAGTTCTTC. Translation gives CSVPSRQTGSSYNEQFF.

The V gene is TRBV6-5, the J gene TRBJ1-1; 8 bases are a match to TRBD1. With 8 bases clipped from V and 1 base from J, the junction kept 3 bases outside the gene matches. The CDR3 contains 13 residues. Looked up from germline, CDR1 is MNHEY and CDR2 is SVGAGI. The CDR3 coding sequence is TGTGCCAGCTGGGACAGGAGGAACACTGAAGCTTTCTTT. As protein: CASWDRRNTEAFF.

The V gene is TRBV6-1, the J gene TRBJ1-4; D is possibly TRBD1 (6 bases). Per the germline V gene, CDR1 is MNHNS and CDR2 is SASEGT. Trimming took 9 bases from V and 8 from J, leaving 13 bases between them. CDR3 length equals 12 residues. CDR3 region: CASTGFGEKLFF. The DNA for the CDR3 is TGTGCCAGTACAGGGTTCGGGGAAAAACTGTTTTTT.

The J gene is TRBJ2-5, the V gene TRBV5-6; 10 bases agree with TRBD2. J gave up 5 bases and V 4 bases, and 11 bases lay outside the gene matches. Germline V lookup: CDR1 SGHDT, CDR2 YYEEEE. This CDR3 comprises 16 residues. The CDR3 DNA reads as TGTGCCAGCAGCCAGGCTAGCGGGGGATATGGGGAGACCCAGTACTTC. It yields the protein CASSQASGGYGETQYF.

This clone was seen more than once but under ten times. This sequence joins TRBV2 and TRBJ2-1; TRBD2 agrees at 13 bases. The CDR3 length is 18 residues. The germline V gene encodes CDR1 SNHLY and CDR2 FYNNEI. Trimming at V came to 6 bases and at J to 7 bases, leaving 15 bases not matched to a gene. CDR3 protein: CASSAPAVTSGGANEQFF. Here the CDR3 DNA reads TGTGCCAGCAGCGCCCCAGCGGTTACTAGCGGGGGGGCGAATGAGCAGTTCTTC.

The chain carries TRBV27 and TRBJ2-7; no firm D call. In germline, CDR1 is MNHEY, CDR2 SMNVEV (reference sequence). Trimming pared 1 base from V and 6 bases from J, leaving 10 bases between. The CDR3 is 13 amino acids. The CDR3 sequence is CASSLYQSSEQYF. CDR3 in DNA: TGTGCCAGCAGTTTATACCAATCCAGCGAGCAGTACTTC.

This rearrangement joins TRBV19 to TRBJ2-7; the match to TRBD2 covers 8 bases. This CDR3 is built from 15 residues. Germline-derived CDR1 and CDR2 are LNHDA and SQIVND (reference sequence). V shed 3 bases, J shed 1 base, and the junction held 5 bases outside the gene matches. DNA of the CDR3: TGTGCCAGTAGTATTAGCGGGGTCGAGTCCTACGAGCAGTACTTC. Its protein is CASSISGVESYEQYF.

CDR3 protein: CASTRTGGKNIQYF. The CDR3 DNA reads as TGTGCCAGCACTCGGACAGGGGGCAAAAACATTCAGTACTTC. J is TRBJ2-4 and V is TRBV2; 10 bases are a match to TRBD1. The CDR3 length is 14 residues. Germline CDR1 and CDR2: SNHLY and FYNNEI. V lost 7 bases and J lost 3; bases outside the gene matches: 3.

This clone was seen a single time. V and J are TRBV6-6 and TRBJ1-2; TRBD1 aligns across 7 bases. Unmatched junction bases numbered 6, after V lost 5 bases and J lost 6 bases. Per the germline V gene, CDR1 is MNHNY and CDR2 is SVGAGI (reference sequence). The length of the CDR3 is 13 residues. The CDR3 DNA reads as TGTGCCAGCAGTCTACAGGGGCCAGATGGCTACACCTTC. This sequence encodes CASSLQGPDGYTF.

This rearrangement joins TRBV5-1 to TRBJ2-3, with 9 nucleotides matching TRBD2. The CDR3 length is 18 residues. CDR1 SGHRS and CDR2 YFSETQ come from the germline V gene. The junction had 8 bases not matched to a gene; V was cut back by 0 bases and J by 0 bases. The DNA for the CDR3 is TGCGCCAGCAGCTTGGATGGGGCGGGGGGGCGCAGCACAGATACGCAGTATTTT. As protein: CASSLDGAGGRSTDTQYF.

This clone was observed a handful of times. The CDR3 DNA follows: TGTGCCATCAGTGAGTCGGGTAGGGGAGGAGCCTACGAGCAGTACTTC. Its protein is CAISESGRGGAYEQYF. The J gene is TRBJ2-7, the V gene TRBV10-3, with D perhaps TRBD2 (6 bases). The germline V gene encodes CDR1 ENHRY and CDR2 SYGVKD. Trimming stripped 0 bases from V and 2 bases from J, with 14 bases between. The CDR3 contains 16 residues.

CDR3 in amino acids: CASSLSGTSSGNTIYF. CDR3 nucleotide sequence: TGTGCCAGCAGCTTGTCCGGCACTAGCTCTGGAAACACCATATATTTT. The chain couples TRBV11-3 to TRBJ1-3, with D unclear. The V gene's germline CDR1 is SGHNT and CDR2 YENEEA. The CDR3 has 16 residues. Trimming left V 3 bases short and J 0 bases short, with 12 bases between. Variable domain in full (rest from reference TRBV11-3 and TRBJ1-3): EAGVVQSPRYKIIEKKQPVAFWCNPISGHNTLYWYLQNLGQGPELLIRYENEEAVDDSQLPKDRFSAERLKGVDSTLKIQPAELGDSAVYLCASSLSGTSSGNTIYFGEGSWLTVV.

The chain joins TRBV4-1 to TRBJ1-5, with D uncertain. From germline, CDR1 is MGHRA and CDR2 YSYEKL. The V end was cut by 0 bases, the J end by 3 bases, with 3 bases between. The CDR3 length is 13 residues. The CDR3 here is CASSQDNNQPQHF. The CDR3, as DNA: TGCGCCAGCAGCCAAGATAACAATCAGCCCCAGCATTTT.

This rearrangement joins TRBV2 to TRBJ2-3, with D perhaps TRBD2 (5 bases). The CDR3 runs 14 residues. Germline V gene lookup returns CDR1 SNHLY and CDR2 FYNNEI. Trimming took 8 bases from V and 3 from J, leaving 15 bases between them. CDR3 DNA sequence: TGTGCCAGCGTACGGGAATTGAGGACAGATACGCAGTATTTT. Its protein product is CASVRELRTDTQYF.

This clone turned up a few times. The chain combines TRBV5-4 with TRBJ2-5; 11 bases line up with TRBD2. The CDR3 loop spans 16 amino acids. J was trimmed by 5 bases and V by 3 bases; bases with no gene match: 9. Germline V gives CDR1 SGHNT, CDR2 YYREEE (reference sequence). This chain's CDR3 is CASSSSGGPGLETQYF. CDR3 coding DNA: TGTGCCAGCAGCTCTAGCGGGGGGCCCGGCCTGGAGACCCAGTACTTC. Combining the CDR3 with reference TRBV5-4 and TRBJ2-5 gives the whole variable domain ETGVTQSPTHLIKTRGQQVTLRCSSQSGHNTVSWYQQALGQGPQFIFQYYREEENGRGNFPPRFSGLQFPNYSSELNVNALELDDSALYLCASSSSGGPGLETQYFGPGTRLLVL.

CDR3 in DNA: TGTGCCAGCGACGGGAATGAGCAGTTCTTC. It encodes CASDGNEQFF. The chain uses TRBV2 and TRBJ2-1, with D hard to call. The CDR3 consists of 10 residues. Germline CDR1 is SNHLY and CDR2 is FYNNEI. V lost 8 bases to trimming and J lost 7 bases, with 6 bases between them.